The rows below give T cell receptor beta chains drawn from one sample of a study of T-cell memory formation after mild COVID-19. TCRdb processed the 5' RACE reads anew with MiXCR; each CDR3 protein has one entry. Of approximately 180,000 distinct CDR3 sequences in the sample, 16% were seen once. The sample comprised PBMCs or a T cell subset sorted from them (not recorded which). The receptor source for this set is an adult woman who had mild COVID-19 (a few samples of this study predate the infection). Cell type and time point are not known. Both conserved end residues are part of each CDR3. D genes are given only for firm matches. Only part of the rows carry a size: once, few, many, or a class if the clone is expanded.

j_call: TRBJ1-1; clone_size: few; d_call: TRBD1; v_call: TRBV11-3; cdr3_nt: TGTGCCAGCAGCATGGGACAGGGCAACACTGAAGCTTTCTTT; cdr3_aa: CASSMGQGNTEAFF
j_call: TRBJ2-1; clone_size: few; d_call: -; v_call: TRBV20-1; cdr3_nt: TGCAGTGCTAGAGATTCCGGGATTGGGCAGTTCTTC; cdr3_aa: CSARDSGIGQFF
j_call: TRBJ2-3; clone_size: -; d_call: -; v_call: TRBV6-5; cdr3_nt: TGTGCCAGCAGTTACTCGGGCAGGTTCGCAGATACGCAGTATTTT; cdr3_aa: CASSYSGRFADTQYF
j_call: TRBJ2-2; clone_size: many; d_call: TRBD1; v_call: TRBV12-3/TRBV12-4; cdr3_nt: TGTGCCAGCAGTTTGGGGACAGGGATCGGGGAGCTGTTTTTT; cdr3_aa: CASSLGTGIGELFF
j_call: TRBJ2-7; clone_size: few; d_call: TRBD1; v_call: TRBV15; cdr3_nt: TGTGCCACCAGCAGAGGACAGGGGGCCGGAGAGCAGTACTTC; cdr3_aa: CATSRGQGAGEQYF
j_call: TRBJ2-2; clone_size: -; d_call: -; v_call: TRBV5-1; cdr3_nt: TGCGCCAGCAGCTTAACGGTGCCGAACACCGGGGAGCTGTTTTTT; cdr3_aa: CASSLTVPNTGELFF
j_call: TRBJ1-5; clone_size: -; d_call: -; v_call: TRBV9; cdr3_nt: TGTGCCAGCAGCGTGTCAGGGGATCAGCCCCAGCATTTT; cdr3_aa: CASSVSGDQPQHF
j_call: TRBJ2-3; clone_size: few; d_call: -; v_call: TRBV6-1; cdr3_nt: TGTGCCAGCAGTGGAAGTTGGTATACGCAGTATTTT; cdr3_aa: CASSGSWYTQYF
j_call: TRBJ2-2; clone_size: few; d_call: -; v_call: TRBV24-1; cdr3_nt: TGTGCCACTAACAAGACCGGGGAGCTGTTTTTT; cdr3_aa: CATNKTGELFF
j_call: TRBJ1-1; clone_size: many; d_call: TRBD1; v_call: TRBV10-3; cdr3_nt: TGTGCCATCAGTGAGGACAGGGGGCATGGGAACACTGAAGCTTTCTTT; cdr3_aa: CAISEDRGHGNTEAFF
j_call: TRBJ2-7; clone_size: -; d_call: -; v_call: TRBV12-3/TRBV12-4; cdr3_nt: TGTGCCAGCAGTGATACAGGGGGGGCCTACGAGCAGTACTTC; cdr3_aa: CASSDTGGAYEQYF
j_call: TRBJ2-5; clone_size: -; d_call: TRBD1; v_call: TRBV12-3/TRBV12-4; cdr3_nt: TGTGCCAGCAGTTTCGGGACAGGATTGAGTCAAGAGACCCAGTACTTC; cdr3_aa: CASSFGTGLSQETQYF
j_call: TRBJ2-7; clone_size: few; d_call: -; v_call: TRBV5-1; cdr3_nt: TGCGCCAGCAGCTTGGTAGGACAGTCCTCCTACGAGCAGTACTTC; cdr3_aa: CASSLVGQSSYEQYF